Given below is one T cell receptor (beta chain) in context. This specimen belongs to a study of T cells in Graves' hyperthyroidism and ophthalmopathy. The germline gives CDR1 MGHDK, CDR2 SYGVNS. Germline trimming cut 8 bases from V and 6 bases from J; bases unmatched to any gene: 13. The CDR3 sequence is 15 residues long. Amplified TCR beta CDR3 regions derived from RNA transcripts. The TCR CDR3 was amplified in a first-round RT-PCR using the HTBI primer set. From the multiplex PCR reads, TCRdb called clonotypes with MiXCR, one entry per CDR3 protein. The sample lists nearly 750,000 distinct CDR3 sequences, roughly 32% seen once, with around 30% in the top ten.

V usage is TRBV25-1 and J usage is TRBJ1-2; 9 positions agree with TRBD1. The sequence was collected from a woman in her thirties or forties with Graves' hyperthyroidism. Material for sequencing was blood. CDR3 bases: TGTGCCAGCTCACCACCAACTGACAGGGGGAATGGCTACACCTTC. Residues: CASSPPTDRGNGYTF.